This TCR beta chain was identified during a study of blood T cell repertoires in COVID-19. Germline CDR1 is SEHNR and CDR2 is FQNEAQ (reference sequence). V was cut by 1 base and J by 5 bases, with 14 bases left in between. There are 15 residues in the CDR3. Authors' methods: Reference gene primer amplification gave nucleated cell count estimates. The data were produced by immunoSEQ multiplex PCR, yet TCRdb's version contains in-frame clones alone and is incomplete. V, J and clone size are taken as reported in that table, and D and trimming were inferred from the DNA itself. The sample includes 150,000 to 200,000 clones, nearly 90% of them seen just once.

The chain combines TRBV7-9 with TRBJ2-5, with D possibly matching TRBD1 (6 bases). The sequenced sample consisted of PBMCs or T cells enriched from blood (not recorded which). The receptor was derived from a woman between 35 and 50 years old with acute COVID-19. The DNA for the CDR3 is TGTGCCAGCAGCTTAGAAATTTGGGGGCTGGAGACCCAGTACTTC. Translating gives CASSLEIWGLETQYF.